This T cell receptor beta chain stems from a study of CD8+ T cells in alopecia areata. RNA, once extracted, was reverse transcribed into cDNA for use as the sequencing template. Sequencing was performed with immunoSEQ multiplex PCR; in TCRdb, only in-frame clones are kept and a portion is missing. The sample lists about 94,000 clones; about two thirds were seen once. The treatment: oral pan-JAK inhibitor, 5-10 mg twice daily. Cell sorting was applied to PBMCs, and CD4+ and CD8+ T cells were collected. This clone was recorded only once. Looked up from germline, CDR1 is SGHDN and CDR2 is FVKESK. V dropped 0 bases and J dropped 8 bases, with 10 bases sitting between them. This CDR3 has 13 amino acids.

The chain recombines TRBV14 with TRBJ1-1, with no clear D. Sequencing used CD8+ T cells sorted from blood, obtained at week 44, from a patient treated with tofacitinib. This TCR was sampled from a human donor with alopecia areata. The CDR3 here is CASSQDGRPEAFF. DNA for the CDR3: TGTGCCAGCAGCCAAGATGGGAGACCCGAAGCTTTCTTT.